This is a list of T cell receptor beta chains from one sample in a study of blood T cell repertoires in COVID-19. Data came from immunoSEQ multiplex PCR; TCRdb stores just in-frame clones and leaves some out. The table lists 290,000 or so clones, around 86% of them singletons. Sample: peripheral blood. Every receptor here comes from a man between 65 and 85 years old with acute or convalescent COVID-19. CDR3s include the opening cysteine and the closing phenylalanine or tryptophan. The D gene is left open where the match is weak. Rows give clone size only sometimes, using once, few, many, or a class for an expanded clone.

TRBJ1-2,TRBV25-1,.,.,CASSERSGAANYGYTF,TGTGCCAGCAGTGAACGGTCAGGGGCCGCGAACTATGGCTACACCTTC
TRBJ1-5,TRBV27,.,TRBD1,CASSLSGQGYQPQHF,TGTGCCAGCAGTTTATCAGGACAGGGATATCAGCCCCAGCATTTT
TRBJ1-1,TRBV9,.,TRBD1,CASSPPLDRATEAFF,TGTGCCAGCAGCCCCCCCTTGGACAGGGCCACTGAAGCTTTCTTT
TRBJ1-4,TRBV19,once,TRBD1,CASSFPGQGSNEKLFF,TGTGCCAGTAGTTTCCCGGGACAGGGTTCTAATGAAAAACTGTTTTTT
TRBJ2-7,TRBV18,.,TRBD1,CASTAVTGTFDEQYF,TGTGCCAGCACAGCTGTGACAGGGACCTTCGACGAGCAGTACTTC
TRBJ1-3,TRBV4-1,.,.,CASSQDEGLTGNTIYF,TGCGCCAGCAGCCAAGATGAGGGCTTAACTGGAAACACCATATATTTT
TRBJ2-3,TRBV3-1/TRBV3-2,.,.,CASSLDSGPLTDTQYF,TGTGCCAGCAGCCTAGATAGCGGTCCTCTCACAGATACGCAGTATTTT
TRBJ1-1,TRBV19,.,.,CASSMYPRQLSLNTEAFF,TGTGCCAGTAGTATGTACCCAAGACAGCTTTCGTTGAACACTGAAGCTTTCTTT
TRBJ1-5,TRBV19,few,TRBD1,CASSVTGSNQPQHF,TGTGCCAGTAGTGTGACAGGGTCCAATCAGCCCCAGCATTTT
TRBJ2-3,TRBV5-6,.,.,CASSLKFGAGSTDTQYF,TGTGCCAGCAGCTTGAAGTTTGGGGCAGGGAGCACAGATACGCAGTATTTT
TRBJ1-5,TRBV19,once,.,CASSTGGSGQPQHF,TGTGCCAGTAGTACGGGGGGCTCAGGGCAGCCCCAGCATTTT
TRBJ1-2,TRBV5-4,few,.,CASSLRQDYGYTF,TGTGCCAGCAGCTTGCGGCAGGACTATGGCTACACCTTC
TRBJ2-1,TRBV5-6,.,TRBD2,CASSSTPTSGSASYNEQFF,TGTGCCAGCAGCTCGACCCCGACTAGCGGGAGCGCCTCCTACAATGAGCAGTTCTTC
TRBJ1-3,TRBV18,.,.,CASSPGRGNTIYF,TGTGCCAGCTCACCAGGGAGAGGAAACACCATATATTTT
TRBJ1-5,TRBV28,.,TRBD1,CASSPVDRGNQPQHF,TGTGCCAGCAGCCCTGTGGACAGGGGCAATCAGCCCCAGCATTTT
TRBJ2-7,TRBV9,.,TRBD2,CASSPGLAGDEQYF,TGTGCCAGCAGCCCTGGACTAGCGGGCGACGAGCAGTACTTC
TRBJ2-1,TRBV3-1/TRBV3-2,.,TRBD1,CASSLRDRGASEQFF,TGTGCCAGCAGCCTCCGGGACAGGGGGGCGAGTGAGCAGTTCTTC
TRBJ1-6,TRBV9,.,.,CASSVEGRALYNSPLHF,TGTGCCAGCAGCGTAGAGGGCAGGGCCCTTTATAATTCACCCCTCCACTTT
TRBJ1-2,TRBV24-1,.,.,CATVGDKVPRYTF,TGTGCCACCGTTGGGGACAAGGTTCCTCGCTACACCTTC
TRBJ1-2,TRBV19,.,.,CASRGPAQIYGYTF,TGTGCCAGTAGGGGGCCGGCCCAGATATATGGCTACACCTTC
TRBJ2-3,TRBV4-1,.,.,CASSQFWPSTDTQYF,TGCGCCAGCAGCCAGTTTTGGCCCAGCACAGATACGCAGTATTTT